Below, 15 T cell receptor beta chains from the same sample are listed, as sequenced in a study of shared clonotypes between healthy human individuals. Sequencing used immunoSEQ multiplex PCR; TCRdb keeps in-frame clones, though not all of them. Here the sample spans 2 million to 3 million clones, approximately 94% being singletons. Sequenced material: naive CD4+ T cells sorted from blood. Subset: CD45RA+ positively selected. These receptors were collected from a man between 18 and 29 years old in good health.

CDR3 DNA sequence: TGTGCCAGCAGTGAACTGAGCGGGGGGACCGCTAGCACAGATACGCAGTATTTT. It codes for CASSELSGGTASTDTQYF. This chain uses TRBV25-1 with TRBJ2-3, with TRBD2 matching over 9 bases. Germline CDR1 reads MGHDK; CDR2 reads SYGVNS. Losses at the gene ends were 2 bases for V and 0 bases for J; bases not matched to a gene: 9. The CDR3 totals 18 residues.

The V call is TRBV6-6, the J call TRBJ1-5, with TRBD1 as a possible D gene (6 bases). Trimming removed 2 bases at V and 1 base at J, with 12 bases between. The CDR3 runs to 16 residues. Looked up from germline, CDR1 is MNHNY and CDR2 is SVGAGI (reference sequence). CDR3 in amino acids: CASSYLRGASNQPQHF. CDR3 nucleotides: TGTGCCAGCAGTTACCTCAGGGGTGCAAGCAATCAGCCCCAGCATTTT.

This CDR3 reads CASSQSGNSYEQYF. The DNA for the CDR3 is TGTGCCAGCTCTCAGAGCGGGAACTCCTACGAGCAGTACTTC. This chain links TRBV18 with TRBJ2-7, with 7 bases that match TRBD2. V was clipped by 6 bases and J by 0 bases; unmatched bases: 5. The CDR3 covers 14 residues. The germline V gene encodes CDR1 KGHSH and CDR2 LQKENI.

This clone was seen once. This rearrangement joins TRBV10-2 to TRBJ2-7; D may be TRBD1 (5 bases). Germline values: CDR1 WSHSY, CDR2 SAAADI. V lost 3 bases and J lost 0, with 9 bases in between. The CDR3 extends over 14 amino acids. The CDR3 reads CASSDVTGSYEQYF. The CDR3 DNA follows: TGCGCCAGCAGTGACGTTACAGGCTCCTACGAGCAGTACTTC.

The gene calls are TRBV10-3 and TRBJ2-3; D gene uncertain. This CDR3 has 14 residues. V was trimmed by 6 bases and J by 2 bases, leaving 12 bases between them. The germline gives CDR1 ENHRY, CDR2 SYGVKD. CDR3 sequence reads: CAISAGRNTDTQYF. CDR3 nucleotide sequence: TGTGCCATCAGCGCCGGGCGCAACACAGATACGCAGTATTTT.

This clone was seen just once. The CDR3 protein is CASSVAGTMRNQPQHF. The CDR3 bases are TGTGCCAGCAGTGTGGCGGGGACAATGAGGAATCAGCCCCAGCATTTT. The gene calls are TRBV6-1 and TRBJ1-5; D is possibly TRBD1 (6 bases). V was clipped by 4 bases and J by 4 bases, with 17 bases between them. The CDR3 consists of 16 residues. CDR1 is MNHNS, CDR2 SASEGT, per germline.

The gene calls are TRBV18 and TRBJ2-6; tentatively, D is TRBD1 (6 bases). V gave up 1 base and J gave up 0 bases, with 10 bases separating them. This CDR3 has 17 amino acids. The V gene's germline CDR1 is KGHSH and CDR2 LQKENI. The CDR3 loop is CASSPLDSASGANVLTF. CDR3 bases: TGTGCCAGCTCACCACTGGACAGTGCCTCTGGGGCCAACGTCCTGACTTTC.

J is TRBJ2-2 and V is TRBV6-6, with TRBD1 identical over 7 bases. The germline V gene has CDR1 MNHNY and CDR2 SVGAGI (reference sequence). The CDR3 has 15 amino acids. J gave up 5 bases and V 5 bases, and 8 bases lay outside the gene matches. The CDR3 loop is CASSPFETGTGELFF. The CDR3 region has the DNA TGTGCCAGCAGTCCTTTCGAGACAGGGACCGGGGAGCTGTTTTTT.

The chain recombines TRBV5-8 with TRBJ1-3; the match to TRBD1 covers 7 bases. The CDR3 has 15 amino acids. Germline-derived CDR1 and CDR2 are SGHTS and YDEGEE. Unmatched junction bases numbered 6, after V lost 4 bases and J lost 2 bases. This chain's CDR3 is CASSPGTAAGNTIYF. The CDR3 nucleotides are TGTGCCAGCAGCCCTGGGACAGCTGCTGGAAACACCATATATTTT.

This clone was observed a single time. The gene calls are TRBV18 and TRBJ2-7; 9 bases match TRBD1. The CDR3 consists of 15 residues. Losses at the gene ends were 6 bases for V and 7 bases for J; bases not matched to a gene: 13. The germline gives CDR1 KGHSH, CDR2 LQKENI. The CDR3 spells CASSVPGTGTREQYF. The CDR3 bases are TGTGCCAGCTCCGTCCCCGGGACAGGGACGAGGGAGCAGTACTTC.

Concerning this clone itself: The sample holds other DNA sequences that translate to the same CDR3. The V gene is TRBV6-1, the J gene TRBJ2-7; 9 bases agree with TRBD1. Germline lookup yields CDR1 MNHNS and CDR2 SASEGT. The length of the CDR3 is 14 residues. V shed 6 bases and J 2 bases; nucleotides not matched to a gene: 5. CDR3 nucleotide sequence: TGTGCCAGCAGCCGGGACAGGGTAGCCTACGAGCAGTACTTC. This encodes CASSRDRVAYEQYF.

To note about this clone: The same CDR3 is also encoded by other DNA sequences in this sample. The V gene is TRBV19, the J gene TRBJ1-2, with a tentative D call TRBD1 (6 bases). V lost 5 bases, J lost 7 bases, and 11 bases lay in between. Germline values: CDR1 LNHDA, CDR2 SQIVND (reference sequence). There are 12 residues in the CDR3. The CDR3 loop is CASSPQGGGYTF. The CDR3 DNA sequence: TGTGCCAGTAGTCCACAGGGTGGTGGCTACACCTTC.

The gene calls are TRBV6-1 and TRBJ1-3; no definite D call. The CDR3 sequence is 13 residues long. Germline V gene data show CDR1 as MNHNS and CDR2 as SASEGT. Trimming took off 6 bases at V and 2 bases at J, with 8 bases between the two ends. The CDR3 here is CASSSTAGNTIYF. CDR3 coding DNA: TGTGCCAGCAGCTCAACCGCTGGAAACACCATATATTTT.

The chain combines TRBV30 with TRBJ2-7; D ambiguous. The ends were cut back, 0 bases at V and 7 bases at J, with 16 bases in the middle. The CDR3 runs to 14 residues. Per the germline V gene, CDR1 is GTSNPN and CDR2 is SVGIG (reference sequence). This chain's CDR3 is CAWSVLSGPGEQYF. CDR3 coding DNA: TGTGCCTGGAGTGTACTTTCGGGTCCTGGGGAGCAGTACTTC.

This clone has a single count. The chain links TRBV30 to TRBJ1-3; weak D call: TRBD1 (5 bases). The CDR3 spans 14 residues. The germline gives CDR1 GTSNPN, CDR2 SVGIG (reference sequence). V lost 7 bases, J lost 5 bases, and 18 bases lay in between. The chain's CDR3 is CAFASGHGRNTIYF. The CDR3 nucleotides are TGTGCCTTCGCAAGTGGACACGGCAGAAACACCATATATTTT.